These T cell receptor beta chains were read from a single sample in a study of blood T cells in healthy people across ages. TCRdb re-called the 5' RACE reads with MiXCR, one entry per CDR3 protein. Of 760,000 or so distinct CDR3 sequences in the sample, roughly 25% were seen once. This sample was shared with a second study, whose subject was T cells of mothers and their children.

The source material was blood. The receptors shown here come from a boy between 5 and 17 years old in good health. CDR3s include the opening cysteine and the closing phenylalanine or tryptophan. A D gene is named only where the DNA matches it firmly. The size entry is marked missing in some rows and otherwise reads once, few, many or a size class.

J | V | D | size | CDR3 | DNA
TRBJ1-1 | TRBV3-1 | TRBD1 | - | CASSPWSQGVSAFF | TGTGCCAGCAGCCCCTGGAGTCAGGGGGTCTCGGCTTTCTTT
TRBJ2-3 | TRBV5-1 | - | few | CASSRTRQESDTQYF | TGCGCCAGCAGTCGTACCCGACAGGAAAGCGATACGCAGTATTTT
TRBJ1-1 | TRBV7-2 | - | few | CASTREPNTEAFF | TGTGCCAGCACCCGCGAACCGAACACTGAAGCTTTCTTT
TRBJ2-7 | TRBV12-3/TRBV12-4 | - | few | CASSDGLKGDEQYF | TGTGCCAGCAGCGACGGCCTAAAAGGAGACGAGCAGTACTTC
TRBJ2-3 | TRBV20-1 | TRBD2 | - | CSAGLAGVTDTQYF | TGCAGTGCGGGACTAGCGGGGGTCACAGATACGCAGTATTTT
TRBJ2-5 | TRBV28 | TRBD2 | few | CASSLFTSGSKTQYF | TGTGCCAGCAGTTTATTTACTAGCGGGAGTAAGACCCAGTACTTC
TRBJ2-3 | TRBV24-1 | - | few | CATGTDIDTQYF | TGTGCCACCGGGACCGACATAGATACGCAGTATTTT
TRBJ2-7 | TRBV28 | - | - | CASTQQGGVYEQYF | TGTGCCAGCACCCAACAGGGAGGGGTCTACGAGCAGTACTTC
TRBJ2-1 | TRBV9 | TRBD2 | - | CASSVEAAGESNEQFF | TGTGCCAGCAGCGTAGAGGCGGCGGGAGAAAGCAATGAGCAGTTCTTC
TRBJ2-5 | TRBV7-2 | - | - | CASSFLYQETQYF | TGTGCCAGCAGCTTTCTCTACCAAGAGACCCAGTACTTC
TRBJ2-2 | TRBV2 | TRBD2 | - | CASAAGGTGELFF | TGTGCCAGCGCAGCGGGGGGGACCGGGGAGCTGTTTTTT
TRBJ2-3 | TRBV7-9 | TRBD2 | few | CASSPWTSGGSTDTQYF | TGTGCCAGCAGCCCGTGGACTAGCGGGGGAAGCACAGATACGCAGTATTTT
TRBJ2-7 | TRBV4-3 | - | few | CASSQGRTGGGYEQYF | TGCGCCAGCAGTCAAGGGCGGACGGGGGGCGGCTACGAGCAGTACTTC
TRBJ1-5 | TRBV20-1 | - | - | CSGGASNQPQHF | TGCAGCGGGGGGGCTAGCAATCAGCCCCAGCATTTT
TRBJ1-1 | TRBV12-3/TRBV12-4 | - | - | CASSLSWGAGNTEAFF | TGTGCCAGCAGTTTATCTTGGGGGGCGGGGAACACTGAAGCTTTCTTT
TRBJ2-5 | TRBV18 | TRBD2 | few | CASSPPVTSGIGSGEQYF | TGTGCCAGCTCACCACCGGTAACTAGCGGGATTGGGTCGGGCGAGCAGTATTTC
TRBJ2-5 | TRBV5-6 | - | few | CASSSSSQETQYF | TGTGCCAGCAGCTCGTCGTCGCAAGAGACCCAGTACTTC
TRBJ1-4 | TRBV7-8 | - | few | CASSLRTELSEKLFF | TGTGCCAGCAGCTTACGGACAGAACTGAGTGAAAAACTGTTTTTT
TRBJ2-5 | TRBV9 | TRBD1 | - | CASSVEDRYQETQYF | TGTGCCAGCAGCGTAGAGGACAGGTACCAAGAGACCCAGTACTTC
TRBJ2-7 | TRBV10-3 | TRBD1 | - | CAISVGTDSYEQYF | TGTGCCATCAGTGTCGGGACAGATTCCTACGAGCAGTACTTC
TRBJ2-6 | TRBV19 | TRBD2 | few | CASSISSGGGSGANVLTF | TGTGCCAGTAGTATTTCTAGCGGGGGGGGCTCCGGGGCCAACGTCCTGACTTTC
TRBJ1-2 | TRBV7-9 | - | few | CASSLDPTYGYTF | TGTGCCAGCAGCCTCGATCCAACCTATGGCTACACCTTC
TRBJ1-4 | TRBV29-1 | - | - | CSVEGIGGLNEKLFF | TGCAGCGTTGAAGGTATCGGGGGCCTTAATGAAAAACTGTTTTTT
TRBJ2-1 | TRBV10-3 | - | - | CAITPDRTNNEQFF | TGTGCCATCACACCCGACAGGACTAACAATGAGCAGTTCTTC
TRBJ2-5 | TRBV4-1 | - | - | CASSQYSDRETQYF | TGCGCCAGCAGCCAATATAGCGACCGTGAGACCCAGTACTTC
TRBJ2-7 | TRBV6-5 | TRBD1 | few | CASSYAVAGTEISYEQYF | TGTGCCAGCAGTTACGCGGTGGCCGGGACAGAGATATCCTACGAGCAGTACTTC
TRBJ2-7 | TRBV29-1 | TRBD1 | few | CSVAPTDRALYEQYF | TGCAGCGTTGCCCCGACGGACAGGGCCCTCTACGAGCAGTACTTC
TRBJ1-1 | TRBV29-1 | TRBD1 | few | CSVVMRQGNTEAFF | TGCAGCGTTGTAATGCGACAGGGGAACACTGAAGCTTTCTTT
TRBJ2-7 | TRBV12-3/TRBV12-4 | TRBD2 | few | CASTLAGRGAEQYF | TGTGCCAGCACTTTAGCGGGTCGCGGGGCCGAGCAGTACTTC
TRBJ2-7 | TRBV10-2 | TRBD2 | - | CASRSGRSGEQYF | TGCGCCAGCAGGAGCGGGAGGAGCGGCGAGCAGTACTTC
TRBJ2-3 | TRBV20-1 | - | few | CSARRGGADTQYF | TGCAGTGCTAGAAGGGGGGGAGCAGATACGCAGTATTTT
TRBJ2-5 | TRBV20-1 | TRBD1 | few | CSARDLKGQETQYF | TGCAGTGCTAGAGATCTTAAGGGACAGGAGACCCAGTACTTC
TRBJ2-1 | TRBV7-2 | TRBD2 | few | CASTKSGSGNEQFF | TGTGCCAGCACTAAAAGCGGGAGCGGAAATGAGCAGTTCTTC
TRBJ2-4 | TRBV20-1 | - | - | CSVTPALTLAKNIQYF | TGCAGTGTCACTCCCGCTCTAACCCTAGCCAAAAACATTCAGTACTTC
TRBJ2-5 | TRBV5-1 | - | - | CASSFRGMGETQYF | TGCGCCAGCAGCTTCCGGGGTATGGGAGAGACCCAGTACTTC
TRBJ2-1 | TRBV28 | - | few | CASSGFGDEQFF | TGTGCCAGCAGTGGTTTTGGGGATGAGCAGTTCTTC
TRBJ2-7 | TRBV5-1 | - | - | CASSFGGLNEQYF | TGCGCCAGCAGCTTCGGAGGGTTGAACGAGCAGTACTTC
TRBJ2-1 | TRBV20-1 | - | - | CSARGIGVGNEQFF | TGCAGTGCTAGGGGGATCGGGGTGGGCAATGAGCAGTTCTTC
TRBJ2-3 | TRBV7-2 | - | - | CASSLRGKPTDTQYF | TGTGCCAGCAGCTTACGCGGGAAGCCTACAGATACGCAGTATTTT
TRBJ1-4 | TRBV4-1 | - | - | CASSRMVGEKLFF | TGCGCCAGCAGCCGGATGGTAGGGGAAAAACTGTTTTTT
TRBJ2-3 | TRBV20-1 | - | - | CSARDVWADESFPRRPLTDTQYF | TGCAGTGCTAGAGATGTTTGGGCAGACGAATCCTTTCCTAGGCGGCCATTAACAGATACGCAGTATTTT
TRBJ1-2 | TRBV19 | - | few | CASSIGRRVGYTF | TGTGCCAGTAGTATCGGCAGGAGGGTTGGCTACACCTTC
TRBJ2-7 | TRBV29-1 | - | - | CSVVGRFSYEQYF | TGCAGCGTTGTGGGCAGGTTCTCCTACGAGCAGTACTTC
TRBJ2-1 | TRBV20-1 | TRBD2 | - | CSATIAGRSYNEQFF | TGCAGTGCTACCATAGCGGGGCGCTCCTACAATGAGCAGTTCTTC
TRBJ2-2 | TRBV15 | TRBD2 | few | CATSRDLSGGVLGEPFF | TGTGCCACCAGCAGAGATCTTAGTGGGGGGGTTCTCGGGGAGCCGTTTTTT
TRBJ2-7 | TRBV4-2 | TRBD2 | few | CASSQGLANPYEQYF | TGTGCCAGCAGCCAAGGACTAGCGAACCCCTACGAGCAGTACTTC
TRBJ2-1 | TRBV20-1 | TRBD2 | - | CSARTSGVYNEQFF | TGCAGTGCTAGGACTAGCGGGGTATACAATGAGCAGTTCTTC
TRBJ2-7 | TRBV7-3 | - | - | CASSSYVGSYEQYF | TGTGCCAGCAGCTCCTATGTCGGGAGCTACGAGCAGTACTTC
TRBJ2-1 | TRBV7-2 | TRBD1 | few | CASSWTGQGGMDEQFF | TGTGCCAGCAGCTGGACGGGACAGGGAGGGATGGATGAGCAGTTCTTC
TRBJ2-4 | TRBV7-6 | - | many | CASSLKEDGIQYF | TGTGCCAGCAGCTTGAAGGAGGACGGCATTCAGTACTTC
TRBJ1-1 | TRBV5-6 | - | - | CASSLLAESGRDTEAFF | TGTGCCAGCAGCTTGTTAGCGGAATCGGGAAGGGACACTGAAGCTTTCTTT
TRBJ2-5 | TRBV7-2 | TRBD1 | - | CASSLGTGMETQYF | TGTGCCAGCAGCTTAGGGACAGGGATGGAGACCCAGTACTTC
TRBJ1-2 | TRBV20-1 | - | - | CSAEARVTYGFTF | TGCAGTGCAGAGGCACGGGTAACCTATGGCTTCACCTTC
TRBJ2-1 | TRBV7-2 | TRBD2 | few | CASSGTSGRWNEQFF | TGTGCCAGCAGCGGCACTAGCGGGAGATGGAATGAGCAGTTCTTC